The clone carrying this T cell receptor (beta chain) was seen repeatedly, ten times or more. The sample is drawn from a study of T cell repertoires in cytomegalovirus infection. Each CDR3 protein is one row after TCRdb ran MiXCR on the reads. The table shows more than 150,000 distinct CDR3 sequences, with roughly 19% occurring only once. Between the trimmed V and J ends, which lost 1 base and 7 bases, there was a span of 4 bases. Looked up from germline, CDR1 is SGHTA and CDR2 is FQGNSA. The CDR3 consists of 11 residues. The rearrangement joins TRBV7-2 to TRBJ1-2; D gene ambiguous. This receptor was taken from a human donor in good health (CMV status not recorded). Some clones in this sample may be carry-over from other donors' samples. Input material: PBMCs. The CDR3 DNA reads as TGTGCCAGCAGCTTAGACGGTGGCTACACCTTC. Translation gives CASSLDGGYTF.